The entry that follows covers one TCR beta chain sequence. Its antigen remains unidentified. The CDR3 consists of 14 residues. The V end was cut by 4 bases, the J end by 2 bases, with 13 bases between. Looked up from germline, CDR1 is SGHDT and CDR2 is YYEEEE. The data derive from a study of T cell repertoires in cytomegalovirus infection. Study context: In public TCR beta signatures, there were indications of both CMV infection and matching HLA type.

Study observations and caveats: Using cumulative public TCR beta family frequency, the authors identified those who carried CMV together with the relevant HLA. HLA-C-restricted CMV clonotypes gave the most frequent clonotype in two of eight donors.

TCRdb re-derived calls from the reads in MiXCR, one entry per CDR3 protein. Of hundreds of thousands of distinct CDR3 sequences in the sample, roughly 16% were seen once. The V and J genes are TRBV5-6 and TRBJ2-7; D possibly corresponds to TRBD2 (7 bases). Sample: PBMCs. This clonotype was sampled from a human donor in good health (CMV status not recorded). Some clones in this sample may be carry-over from other donors' samples. The CDR3 coding sequence is TGTGCCAGCAGCCCCCCCGGGGGGCCCTACGAGCAGTACTTC. Encoded protein: CASSPPGGPYEQYF.